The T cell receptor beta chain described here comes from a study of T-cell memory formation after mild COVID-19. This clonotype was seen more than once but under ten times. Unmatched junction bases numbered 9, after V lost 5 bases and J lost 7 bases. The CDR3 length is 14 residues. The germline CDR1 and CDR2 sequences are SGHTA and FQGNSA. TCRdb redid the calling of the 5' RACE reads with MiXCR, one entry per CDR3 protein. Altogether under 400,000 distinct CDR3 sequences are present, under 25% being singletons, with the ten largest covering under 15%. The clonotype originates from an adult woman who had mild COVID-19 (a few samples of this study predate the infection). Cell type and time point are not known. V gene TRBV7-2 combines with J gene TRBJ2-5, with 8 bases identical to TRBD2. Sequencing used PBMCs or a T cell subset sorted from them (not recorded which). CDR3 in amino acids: CASSPGGMLGTQYF. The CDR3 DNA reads TGTGCCAGCAGCCCGGGGGGGATGTTGGGGACCCAGTACTTC. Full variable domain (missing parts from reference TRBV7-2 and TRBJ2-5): GAGVSQSPSNKVTEKGKDVELRCDPISGHTALYWYRQSLGQGLEFLIYFQGNSAPDKSGLPSDRFSAERTGGSVSTLTIQRTQQEDSAVYLCASSPGGMLGTQYFGPGTRLLVL.